A selection of T cell receptor beta chains follows, all from one sample in a study of T cell changes during pregnancy in multiple sclerosis. Sequencing used immunoSEQ multiplex PCR; TCRdb keeps in-frame clones, though not all of them. In the table there are 55,000 to 75,000 clones, roughly 89% of which are singletons. The sequencing used peripheral blood, collected in the third trimester of pregnancy. These TCRs come from a female donor in good health, enrolled as a control in a pregnancy study. Each CDR3 is given with its conserved first and last residue. D genes are given only for firm matches.

TRBJ1-2 | NA | TRBV7-9 | CASSLGSSYGYTF
TRBJ2-7 | NA | TRBV6-1 | CASSEAPPPHLRILQYF
TRBJ2-5 | TRBD2 | TRBV28 | CASSFLAGETQYF
TRBJ2-7 | NA | TRBV7-9 | CASSLRQDSYEQYF
TRBJ1-2 | NA | TRBV7-9 | CASSSRGEYGYTF
TRBJ2-7 | TRBD1 | TRBV6-1 | CASSDGTGAYEQYF
TRBJ1-5 | NA | TRBV27 | CASREAGSNQPQHF
TRBJ1-5 | NA | TRBV5-1 | CASSLTPNSNQPQHF
TRBJ2-7 | NA | TRBV7-2 | CASSQGHYEQYF
TRBJ1-1 | NA | TRBV25-1 | CASSMTGNTEAFF
TRBJ2-3 | TRBD2 | TRBV18 | CASSLRAGGSTDTQYF
TRBJ1-1 | TRBD1 | TRBV5-1 | CASSRTGDTEAFF
TRBJ2-1 | NA | TRBV5-4 | CASSLEGVPYNEQFF
TRBJ2-7 | NA | TRBV7-5 | CARSLGHWSRPSSYEQYF
TRBJ2-2 | TRBD2 | TRBV27 | CASRRLAVNTGELFF
TRBJ2-7 | TRBD1 | TRBV11-2 | CASSSYRGNYEQYF
TRBJ2-3 | TRBD2 | TRBV11-3 | CASSRSDGTNTQYF
TRBJ1-5 | NA | TRBV19 | CASNSGGNQPQHF
TRBJ2-7 | NA | TRBV5-1 | CASSSTNGAEQYF
TRBJ2-1 | NA | TRBV30 | CAWSVQYEQFF
TRBJ1-2 | TRBD1 | TRBV9 | CASSPQGAIDYGYTF
TRBJ2-1 | TRBD2 | TRBV28 | CASGGVVSGNEQFF
TRBJ2-1 | NA | TRBV6-6 | CASSPRDKGNEQFF
TRBJ2-7 | NA | TRBV4-1 | CASSREQEPAYEQYF
TRBJ1-1 | NA | TRBV5-1 | CASSSEGERTEAFF
TRBJ2-7 | TRBD2 | TRBV19 | CASSRSGSRNYEQYF
TRBJ2-3 | TRBD2 | TRBV4-1 | CASSPGGAGPADTQYF
TRBJ1-1 | NA | TRBV20-1 | CSATDREAFF
TRBJ2-3 | NA | TRBV19 | CASSGVRGGGGKGDSAQYF
TRBJ1-1 | TRBD1 | TRBV5-1 | CASSFSGQGLRNTEAFF
TRBJ1-5 | NA | TRBV6-4 | CASSPGNSNQPQHF
TRBJ2-5 | TRBD2 | TRBV9 | CASSGSGFQETQYF
TRBJ1-6 | NA | TRBV25-1 | CASSEGLSSYNSPLHF
TRBJ1-1 | TRBD1 | TRBV28 | CASSLGQGYRTEAFF
TRBJ1-5 | TRBD1 | TRBV5-5 | CASSGTGTVSNQPQHF
TRBJ2-4 | TRBD1 | TRBV6-5 | CASRGGSGGVNIQYF
TRBJ2-2 | NA | TRBV10-3 | CAISADRTYTGELFF
TRBJ1-5 | NA | TRBV5-6 | CASSRYGGSGNQPQHF
TRBJ1-5 | NA | TRBV13 | CASSWGGREQPQHF
TRBJ2-7 | NA | TRBV28 | CASSLGGGYEQYF
TRBJ1-1 | NA | TRBV5-4 | CASSLGGGGNTEAFF
TRBJ1-2 | NA | TRBV19 | CASSIGRGAYGYTF
TRBJ1-2 | NA | TRBV14 | CASSQERHPGYTF
TRBJ2-7 | NA | TRBV11-1 | CASSPGLSSYEQYF
TRBJ2-2 | TRBD2 | TRBV7-9 | CASSSLTSGTNTGELFF
TRBJ2-2 | NA | TRBV6-1 | CASSSSEHTGELFF
TRBJ1-1 | NA | TRBV5-4 | CASSLGGAGGNTEAFF